The present T cell receptor beta chain was sequenced within a study of cytomegalovirus exposure and HLA in healthy donors. This clone was observed a single time. Its antigen is still unknown. General observations from the study: Most observed TCR sequences were rare, whereas some public TCRs were detected in many donors. The classifier was said to identify cytomegalovirus status with high specificity and sensitivity. It was confirmed in vitro that three of the CMV-associated chains were specific for CMV antigens.

Libraries were prepared by immunoSEQ multiplex PCR; TCRdb keeps only in-frame clonotypes and omits some of them. In the table there are roughly 130,000 clones, roughly 91% of which are singletons. The sequencing input was PBMCs. The source of this sequence is a man aged 25 to 40 in good health and CMV-seronegative.

The CDR3 loop is CASSPISSGPSSYEQYF. In nucleotides, the CDR3 is TGTGCCAGCTCCCCAATATCATCAGGGCCGAGCTCCTACGAGCAGTACTTC. This sequence joins TRBV18 and TRBJ2-7, with a weak D call TRBD1 (5 bases). V lost 6 bases, J lost 0 bases, and 21 bases lay in between. CDR1 and CDR2 (germline): KGHSH, LQKENI. The CDR3 loop spans 17 amino acids.